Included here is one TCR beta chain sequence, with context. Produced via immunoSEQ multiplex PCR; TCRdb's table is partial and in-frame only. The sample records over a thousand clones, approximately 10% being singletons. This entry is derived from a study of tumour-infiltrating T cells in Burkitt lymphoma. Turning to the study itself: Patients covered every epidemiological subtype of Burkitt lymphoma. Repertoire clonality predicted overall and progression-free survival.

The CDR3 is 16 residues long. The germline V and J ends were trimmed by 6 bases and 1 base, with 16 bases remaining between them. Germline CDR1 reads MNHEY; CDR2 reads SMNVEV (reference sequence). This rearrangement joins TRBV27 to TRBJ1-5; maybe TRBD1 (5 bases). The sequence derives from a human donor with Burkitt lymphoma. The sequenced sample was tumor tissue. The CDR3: CASRLGGGLSNQPQHF. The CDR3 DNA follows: TGTGCCAGCAGGTTGGGCGGGGGTTTAAGCAATCAGCCCCAGCATTTT.